Presented here are 16 T cell receptor beta chains from one specimen sequenced in a study of a mutant IDH1 vaccine in newly diagnosed glioma. Indicated time point: week 5, during vaccination. Alongside topical imiquimod, each dose of vaccine comprised 300 ug of mutant IDH1 20-mer peptide. Some clones are missing from TCRdb's copy, which holds only in-frame ones; the method was immunoSEQ multiplex PCR. In the table there are approximately 38,000 clones, 70% to 90% of which are singletons. These receptors' antigens are unknown. Sequenced material: PBMCs, taken from a glioma patient whose treatment included an IDH1 peptide vaccine. The receptors here all came from a middle-aged man with glioma.

The CDR3: CASSIDRRGNTEAFF. CDR3 in DNA: TGTGCCAGTAGTATAGATCGCCGGGGGAACACTGAAGCTTTCTTT. The V call is TRBV19, the J call TRBJ1-1, with D hard to call. V gave up 0 bases and J gave up 1 base, with 9 bases separating them. In germline, CDR1 is LNHDA, CDR2 SQIVND (reference sequence). This CDR3 is built from 15 residues.

The gene calls are TRBV19 and TRBJ1-1, with a possible D match to TRBD1 (6 bases). The CDR3 is 14 amino acids. Germline V gene data show CDR1 as LNHDA and CDR2 as SQIVND (reference sequence). The V gene lost 3 bases and the J gene lost 5 bases, with 13 bases spanning the gap. This CDR3 reads CASSIAVTGTEAFF. The CDR3 nucleotides read TGTGCCAGTAGTATTGCAGTGACAGGTACTGAAGCTTTCTTT.

The chain joins TRBV27 to TRBJ1-2; a weak D match, TRBD1 (5 bases). V lost 6 bases and J 1 base, leaving 9 bases between the germline ends. The CDR3 loop spans 13 amino acids. CDR1 and CDR2 (germline): MNHEY, SMNVEV (reference sequence). The CDR3 spells CASRSQVNYGYTF. CDR3 DNA: TGTGCCAGCAGATCACAGGTTAACTATGGCTACACCTTC.

V gene TRBV7-9 combines with J gene TRBJ2-1, with no clear D. The CDR3 sequence is 11 residues long. V dropped 6 bases and J dropped 7 bases, with 7 bases sitting between them. Germline V CDR1 and CDR2: SEHNR, FQNEAQ (reference sequence). As DNA, the CDR3 is TGTGCCAGCAGTGAATGGAATGAGCAGTTCTTC. It yields the protein CASSEWNEQFF.

This rearrangement joins TRBV18 to TRBJ2-7; a possible D gene is TRBD2 (6 bases). Trimming took off 0 bases at V and 2 bases at J, with 20 bases between the two ends. This CDR3 is built from 18 residues. Germline loops: CDR1 KGHSH, CDR2 LQKENI. CDR3 DNA sequence: TGTGCCAGCTCACCACCAAGGGACTCGATCGATCATGCCTACGAGCAGTACTTC. This encodes CASSPPRDSIDHAYEQYF.

The V gene is TRBV6-5, the J gene TRBJ1-6; weak D call: TRBD1 (5 bases). The germline CDR1 and CDR2 sequences are MNHEY and SVGAGI. The CDR3 length is 15 residues. The V gene lost 0 bases and the J gene lost 9 bases, with 12 bases spanning the gap. The CDR3, as DNA: TGTGCCAGCAGTTACTCCTCCAGGGTTTTTTCACCCCTCCACTTT. Its protein product is CASSYSSRVFSPLHF.

This clone was seen only once. This chain connects TRBV27 to TRBJ2-7, with D possibly matching TRBD2 (6 bases). Germline V CDR1 and CDR2: MNHEY, SMNVEV (reference sequence). V lost 1 base and J 7 bases, leaving 14 bases between the germline ends. This CDR3 has 14 amino acids. The chain's CDR3 is CASSLFGRRGEQYF. The CDR3 DNA reads TGTGCCAGCAGTTTATTCGGCAGGCGGGGAGAGCAGTACTTC.

This rearrangement joins TRBV29-1 to TRBJ1-5, with TRBD1 as a possible D gene (6 bases). This CDR3 is built from 12 residues. Germline assignment: CDR1 SQVTM and CDR2 ANQGSEA. The CDR3 is CSEPRGGQPQHF. CDR3 coding DNA: TGCAGTGAACCCAGGGGAGGTCAGCCCCAGCATTTT.

V and J are TRBV5-1 and TRBJ2-7, with 7 bases aligning to TRBD2. This CDR3 has 14 residues. Germline V CDR1 and CDR2: SGHRS, YFSETQ. The J segment lost 4 bases and the V segment lost 1 base, leaving 5 bases of the junction unmatched. CDR3 coding DNA: TGCGCCAGCAGCTTGAGCACTAGCGAGTACGAGCAGTACTTC. As protein: CASSLSTSEYEQYF. The full variable domain, in which reference TRBV5-1 and TRBJ2-7 provide the parts outside the CDR3, is KAGVTQTPRYLIKTRGQQVTLSCSPISGHRSVSWYQQTPGQGLQFLFEYFSETQRNKGNFPGRFSGRQFSNSRSEMNVSTLELGDSALYLCASSLSTSEYEQYFGPGTRLTVT.

This chain joins TRBV9 and TRBJ2-1; 10 bases line up with TRBD2. Germline trimming cut 0 bases from V and 7 bases from J; bases unmatched to any gene: 7. CDR1 is SGDLS and CDR2 is YYNGEE in the germline V gene. The CDR3 contains 16 residues. CDR3 sequence: CASSVGGGLAVNEQFF. In nucleotides, the CDR3 is TGTGCCAGCAGCGTAGGGGGAGGACTAGCGGTGAATGAGCAGTTCTTC.

The chain has TRBV6-5 and TRBJ1-4, with a tentative D call TRBD1 (5 bases). This CDR3 is built from 15 residues. In germline, CDR1 is MNHEY, CDR2 SVGAGI. Trimming took 3 bases from V and 8 from J, leaving 16 bases between them. As DNA, the CDR3 is TGTGCCAGCAGTTATGGGGCCGTGGCCGGCGAAAAACTGTTTTTT. Translating gives CASSYGAVAGEKLFF.

The chain carries TRBV14 and TRBJ2-2; D not resolved. The CDR3 extends over 12 amino acids. The V and J ends lost 7 bases and 6 bases respectively, with 9 bases between them. Germline CDR1 SGHDN, CDR2 FVKESK. The CDR3 DNA reads TGTGCCAGCACCAGTTTTTCCGGGGAGCTGTTTTTT. It is translated as CASTSFSGELFF.

The chain uses TRBV14 and TRBJ2-7, with D hard to call. V dropped 6 bases and J dropped 4 bases, with 10 bases sitting between them. The germline V gene has CDR1 SGHDN and CDR2 FVKESK. CDR3 length: 12 residues. DNA for the CDR3: TGTGCCAGCAGTGGGGATGGGTACGAGCAGTACTTC. Protein sequence: CASSGDGYEQYF.

The V call is TRBV9, the J call TRBJ2-7; 7 positions match TRBD2. Germline V lookup: CDR1 SGDLS, CDR2 YYNGEE. CDR3 length: 15 amino acids. The ends lost 4 bases at V and 0 bases at J; junction bases unmatched: 7. The CDR3 DNA reads TGTGCCAGCAGCTCAGTAGCGGGCAGCTCCTACGAGCAGTACTTC. Its translation: CASSSVAGSSYEQYF.

The V and J genes are TRBV7-8 and TRBJ1-5; 7 bases agree with TRBD1. V was clipped by 0 bases and J by 11 bases; unmatched bases: 7. The CDR3 spans 14 residues. Germline V gene sequence: CDR1 SGHVS, CDR2 FQNEAQ. CDR3 DNA sequence: TGTGCCAGCAGCTTAGCAGGGGGCGCAGTAACCCAGCATTTT. Protein sequence: CASSLAGGAVTQHF.

The chain joins TRBV13 to TRBJ2-7; D is perhaps TRBD2 (6 bases). This CDR3 contains 13 residues. Germline V gene lookup returns CDR1 PRHDT and CDR2 FYEKMQ (reference sequence). V shed 5 bases and J shed 3 bases, with 11 bases lying between them. The chain's CDR3 is CASSPGTGYEQYF. CDR3 DNA sequence: TGTGCCAGCAGCCCTGGGACTGGCTACGAGCAGTACTTC.